This T cell receptor beta chain was obtained from a study of blood T cell repertoires in COVID-19. Germline assignment: CDR1 SGHRS and CDR2 YFSETQ. V trimming: 6 bases; J trimming: 2 bases; junction bases outside the gene matches: 3. The CDR3 length is 13 residues. TCRdb's table, derived via immunoSEQ multiplex PCR, lists solely in-frame clones and lacks some. The table lists some 300,000 clones, about 90% of them singletons. This chain joins TRBV5-1 and TRBJ1-2; 8 bases line up with TRBD1. The source is a woman between 45 and 60 years old who had been exposed to COVID-19. The sequencing input was PBMCs or T cells enriched from blood (not recorded which). The CDR3 region has the DNA TGCGCCAGCACTGGACAGGGCAACTATGGCTACACCTTC. Its protein is CASTGQGNYGYTF.